This T cell receptor beta chain was identified during a study of response to subunit inactivated influenza vaccine. The CDR3 is 14 residues long. The germline V gene has CDR1 DFQATT and CDR2 SNEGSKA (reference sequence). The germline V and J ends were trimmed by 3 bases and 2 bases, with 14 bases remaining between them. The table lists this clonotype with a few counts. TCRdb reprocessed the RT-PCR reads with MiXCR, giving one entry per CDR3 protein. The sample lists about 570,000 distinct CDR3 sequences; about 11% were seen once. These data were likewise used in another study, on T cells expressing NK-cell markers. This second study says: The cDNA for TCR beta came from 5'RACE template switching with UMIs. Cells sorted as CD3+CD56+NKG2C+, CD3+CD56+NKG2C- and CD3+CD56-NKG2C+ T cells supplied the TCR beta repertoires.

This TCR derives from a man between 50 and 59 years old who received an inactivated influenza vaccine. Sequenced here: PBMCs from blood, sampled on the day of vaccination. The rearrangement links TRBV20-1 to TRBJ2-7; D gene ambiguous. Here the CDR3 reads CSASRSRTAYEQYF. The CDR3 region has the DNA TGCAGTGCTAGCAGAAGTCGTACTGCCTACGAGCAGTACTTC.